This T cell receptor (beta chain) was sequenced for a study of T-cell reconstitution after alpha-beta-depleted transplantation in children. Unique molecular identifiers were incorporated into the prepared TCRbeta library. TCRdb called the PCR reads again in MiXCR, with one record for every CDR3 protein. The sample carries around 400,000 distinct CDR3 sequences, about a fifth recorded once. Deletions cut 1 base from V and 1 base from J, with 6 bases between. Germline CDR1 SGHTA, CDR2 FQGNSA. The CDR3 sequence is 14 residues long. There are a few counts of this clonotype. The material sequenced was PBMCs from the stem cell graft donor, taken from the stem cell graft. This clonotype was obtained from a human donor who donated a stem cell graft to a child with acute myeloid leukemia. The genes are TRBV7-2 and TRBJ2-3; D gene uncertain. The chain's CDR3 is CASSLGHGTDTQYF. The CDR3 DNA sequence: TGTGCCAGCAGCTTAGGGCACGGCACAGATACGCAGTATTTT.